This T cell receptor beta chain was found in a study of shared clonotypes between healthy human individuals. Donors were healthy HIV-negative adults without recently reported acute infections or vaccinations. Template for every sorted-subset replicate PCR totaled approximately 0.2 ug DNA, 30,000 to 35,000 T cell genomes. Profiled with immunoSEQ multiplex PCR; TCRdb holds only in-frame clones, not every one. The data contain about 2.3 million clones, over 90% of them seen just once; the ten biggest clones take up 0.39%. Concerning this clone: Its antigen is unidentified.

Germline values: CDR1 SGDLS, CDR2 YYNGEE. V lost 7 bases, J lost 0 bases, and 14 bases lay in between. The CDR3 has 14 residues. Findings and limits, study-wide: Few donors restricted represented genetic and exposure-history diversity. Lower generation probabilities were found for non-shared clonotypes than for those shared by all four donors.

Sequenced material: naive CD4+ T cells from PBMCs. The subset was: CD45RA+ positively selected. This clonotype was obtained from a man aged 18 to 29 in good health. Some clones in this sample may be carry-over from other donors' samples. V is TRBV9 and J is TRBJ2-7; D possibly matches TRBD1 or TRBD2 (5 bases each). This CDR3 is CASALGRVSYEQYF. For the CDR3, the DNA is TGTGCCAGCGCACTAGGCAGGGTCTCCTACGAGCAGTACTTC.